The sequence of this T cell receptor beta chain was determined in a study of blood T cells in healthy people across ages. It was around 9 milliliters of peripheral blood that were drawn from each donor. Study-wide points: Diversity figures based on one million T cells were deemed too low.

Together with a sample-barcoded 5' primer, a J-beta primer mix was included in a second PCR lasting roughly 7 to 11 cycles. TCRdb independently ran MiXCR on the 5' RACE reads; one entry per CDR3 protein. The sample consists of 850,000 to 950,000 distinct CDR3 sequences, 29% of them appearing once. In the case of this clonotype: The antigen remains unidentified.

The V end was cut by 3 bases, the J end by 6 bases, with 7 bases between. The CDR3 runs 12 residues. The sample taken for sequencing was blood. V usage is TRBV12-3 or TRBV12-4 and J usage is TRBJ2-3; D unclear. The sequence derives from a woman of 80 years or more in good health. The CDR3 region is CASSFLIDTQYF. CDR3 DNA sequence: TGTGCCAGCAGTTTCCTAATCGATACGCAGTATTTT.